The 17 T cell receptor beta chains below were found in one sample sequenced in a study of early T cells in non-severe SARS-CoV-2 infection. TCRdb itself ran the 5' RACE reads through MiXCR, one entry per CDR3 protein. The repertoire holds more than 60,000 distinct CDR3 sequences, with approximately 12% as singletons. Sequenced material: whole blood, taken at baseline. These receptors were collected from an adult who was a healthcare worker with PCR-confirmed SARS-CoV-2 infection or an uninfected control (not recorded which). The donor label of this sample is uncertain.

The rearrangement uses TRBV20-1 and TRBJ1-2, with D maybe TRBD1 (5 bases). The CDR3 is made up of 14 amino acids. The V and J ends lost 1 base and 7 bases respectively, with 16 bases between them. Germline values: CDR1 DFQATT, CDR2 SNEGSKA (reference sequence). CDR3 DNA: TGCAGTGCTAGAGTAGGGCAGGGAAGGGGTGGCTACACCTTC. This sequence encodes CSARVGQGRGGYTF.

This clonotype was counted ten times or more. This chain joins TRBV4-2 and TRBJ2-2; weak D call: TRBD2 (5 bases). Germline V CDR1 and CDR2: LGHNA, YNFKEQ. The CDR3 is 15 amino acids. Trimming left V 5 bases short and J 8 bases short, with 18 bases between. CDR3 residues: CASSLIPGVEGELFF. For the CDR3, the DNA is TGTGCCAGCAGCTTGATTCCCGGGGTGGAAGGGGAGCTGTTTTTT.

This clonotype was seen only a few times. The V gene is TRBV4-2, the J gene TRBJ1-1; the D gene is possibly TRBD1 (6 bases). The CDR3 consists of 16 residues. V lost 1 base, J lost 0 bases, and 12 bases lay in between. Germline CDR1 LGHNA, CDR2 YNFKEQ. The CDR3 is CASSQAEGGLNTEAFF. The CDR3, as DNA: TGTGCCAGCAGCCAAGCAGAAGGGGGACTGAACACTGAAGCTTTCTTT.

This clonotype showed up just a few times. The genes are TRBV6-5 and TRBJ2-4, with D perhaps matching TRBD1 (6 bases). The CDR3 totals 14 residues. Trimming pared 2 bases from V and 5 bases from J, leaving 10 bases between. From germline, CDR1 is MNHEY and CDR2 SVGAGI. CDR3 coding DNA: TGTGCCAGCAGTTACAGGGGGTTCGAAAACATTCAGTACTTC. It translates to CASSYRGFENIQYF.

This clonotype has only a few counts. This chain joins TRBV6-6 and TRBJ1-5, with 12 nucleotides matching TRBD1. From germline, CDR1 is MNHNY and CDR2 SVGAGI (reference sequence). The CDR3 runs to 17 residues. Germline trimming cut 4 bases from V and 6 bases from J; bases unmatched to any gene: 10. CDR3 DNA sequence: TGTGCCAGCAGTTCTAACCCCGGGACAGGGGGCGTTCAGCCCCAGCATTTT. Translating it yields CASSSNPGTGGVQPQHF.

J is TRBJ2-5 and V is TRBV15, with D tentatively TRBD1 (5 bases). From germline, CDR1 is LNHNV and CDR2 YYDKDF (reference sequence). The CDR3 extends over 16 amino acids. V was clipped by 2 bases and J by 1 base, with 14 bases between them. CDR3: CATSRQPSTVQETQYF. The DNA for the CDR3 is TGTGCCACCAGCAGACAACCCTCGACAGTCCAAGAGACCCAGTACTTC.

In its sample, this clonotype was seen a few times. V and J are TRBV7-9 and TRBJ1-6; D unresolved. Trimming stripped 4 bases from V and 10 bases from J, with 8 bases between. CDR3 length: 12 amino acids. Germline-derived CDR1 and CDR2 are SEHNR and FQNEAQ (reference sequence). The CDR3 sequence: CASSWESSPLHF. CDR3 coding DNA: TGTGCCAGCAGCTGGGAGAGCTCACCCCTCCACTTT.

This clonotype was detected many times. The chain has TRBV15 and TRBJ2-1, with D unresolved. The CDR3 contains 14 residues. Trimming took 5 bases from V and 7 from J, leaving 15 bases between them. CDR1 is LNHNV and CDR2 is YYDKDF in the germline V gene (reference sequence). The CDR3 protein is CATSDDHSRNEQFF. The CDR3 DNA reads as TGTGCCACCAGCGATGACCATAGCCGGAATGAGCAGTTCTTC.

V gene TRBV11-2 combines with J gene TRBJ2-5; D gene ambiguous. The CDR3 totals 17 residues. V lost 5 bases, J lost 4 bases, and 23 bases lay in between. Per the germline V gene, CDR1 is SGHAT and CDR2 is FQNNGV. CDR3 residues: CASSTPQWVAGPETQYF. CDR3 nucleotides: TGTGCCAGCAGCACACCACAGTGGGTAGCCGGTCCAGAGACCCAGTACTTC. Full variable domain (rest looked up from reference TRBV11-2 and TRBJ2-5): EAGVAQSPRYKIIEKRQSVAFWCNPISGHATLYWYQQILGQGPKLLIQFQNNGVVDDSQLPKDRFSAERLKGVDSTLKIQPAKLEDSAVYLCASSTPQWVAGPETQYFGPGTRLLVL.

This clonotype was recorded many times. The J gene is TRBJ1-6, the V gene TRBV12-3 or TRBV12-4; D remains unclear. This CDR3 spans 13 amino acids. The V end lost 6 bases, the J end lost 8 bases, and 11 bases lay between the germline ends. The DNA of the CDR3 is TGTGCCAGCAGGGCGCGGGCGGATTCACCCCTCCACTTT. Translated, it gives CASRARADSPLHF.

CDR3 protein: CSARAGTGGTEAFF. The CDR3 DNA is TGCAGTGCTAGAGCAGGGACAGGGGGCACTGAAGCTTTCTTT. J is TRBJ1-1 and V is TRBV20-1; 11 bases line up with TRBD1. Germline CDR1 and CDR2: DFQATT and SNEGSKA (reference sequence). CDR3 length: 14 amino acids. After removal of 1 base from V and 4 bases from J, the junction contained 2 bases not matched to a gene.

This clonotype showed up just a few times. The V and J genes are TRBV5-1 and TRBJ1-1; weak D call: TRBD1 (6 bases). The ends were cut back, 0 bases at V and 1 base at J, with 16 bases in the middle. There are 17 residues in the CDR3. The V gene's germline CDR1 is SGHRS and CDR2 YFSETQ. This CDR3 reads CASSLDSVDRPNTEAFF. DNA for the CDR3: TGCGCCAGCAGCTTGGATTCCGTCGACAGGCCGAACACTGAAGCTTTCTTT. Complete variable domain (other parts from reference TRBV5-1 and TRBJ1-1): KAGVTQTPRYLIKTRGQQVTLSCSPISGHRSVSWYQQTPGQGLQFLFEYFSETQRNKGNFPGRFSGRQFSNSRSEMNVSTLELGDSALYLCASSLDSVDRPNTEAFFGQGTRLTVV.

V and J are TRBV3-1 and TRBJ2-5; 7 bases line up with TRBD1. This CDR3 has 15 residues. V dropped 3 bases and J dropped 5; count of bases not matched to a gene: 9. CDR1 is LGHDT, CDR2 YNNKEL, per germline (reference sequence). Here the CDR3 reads CASSQIQGSQETQYF. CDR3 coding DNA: TGTGCCAGCAGCCAGATACAGGGGAGTCAGGAGACCCAGTACTTC.

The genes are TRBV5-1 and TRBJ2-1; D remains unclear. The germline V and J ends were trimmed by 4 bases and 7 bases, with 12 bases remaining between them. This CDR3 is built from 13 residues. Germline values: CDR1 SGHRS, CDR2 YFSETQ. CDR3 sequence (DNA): TGCGCCAGCAGCCCCGATAATATGAATGAGCAGTTCTTC. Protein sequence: CASSPDNMNEQFF.

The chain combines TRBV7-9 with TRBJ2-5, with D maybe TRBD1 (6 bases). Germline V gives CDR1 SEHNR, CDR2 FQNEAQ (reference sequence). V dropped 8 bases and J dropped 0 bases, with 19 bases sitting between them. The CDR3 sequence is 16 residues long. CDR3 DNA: TGTGCCAGCCAAAAAGGGGGACCACTCTACCAAGAGACCCAGTACTTC. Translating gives CASQKGGPLYQETQYF.

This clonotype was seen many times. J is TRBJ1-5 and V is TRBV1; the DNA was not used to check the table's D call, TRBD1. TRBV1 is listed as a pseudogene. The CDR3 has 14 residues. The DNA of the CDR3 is TGCACCAGCAGCCCGACAGATAGCAATCAGCCCCAGCATTTT. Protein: CTSSPTDSNQPQHF.

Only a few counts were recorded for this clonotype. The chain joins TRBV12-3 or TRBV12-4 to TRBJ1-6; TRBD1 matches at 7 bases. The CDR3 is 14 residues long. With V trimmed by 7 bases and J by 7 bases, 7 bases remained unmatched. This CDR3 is CASNPQGVNSPLHF. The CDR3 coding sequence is TGTGCCAGCAACCCTCAGGGGGTAAATTCACCCCTCCACTTT.